This T cell receptor (beta chain) was documented in a study of cytomegalovirus exposure and HLA in healthy donors. At the level of the study: In an early release, HLA-typed donors contributed approximately 80 million unique TCR sequences. Study-wide results and limits: Exclusion as indistinguishable affected some V segments, including TRBV6-2 and TRBV6-3. Later analysis placed DRB1 highest and HLA-C lowest in TCR association rates, which differed by HLA locus. Upon later analysis, HLA-associated TCR beta chains proved more clonally expanded than other, equally common chains.

It was with 60 Vbeta and 13 Jbeta primers that the PCR ran. TCRdb's copy holds only in-frame clones and misses some; the assay was immunoSEQ multiplex PCR. The table lists 170,000 or so clones, around 78% of them singletons. V lost 1 base and J 1 base, leaving 10 bases between the germline ends. Germline CDR1 is SGHVS and CDR2 is FNYEAQ. This CDR3 spans 15 amino acids. Worth noting for this clone: What it recognizes is unknown.

Sequenced sample: PBMCs. The V call is TRBV7-6, the J call TRBJ1-1; D is ambiguous. This TCR came from a woman aged 45-59 years in good health and CMV-seropositive. The CDR3 loop reads CASSLESGGNTEAFF. CDR3 in DNA: TGTGCCAGCAGCTTAGAGTCCGGAGGGAACACTGAAGCTTTCTTT.